The T cell receptor (beta chain) described here comes from a study of shared clonotypes between healthy human individuals. The CDR3 is made up of 14 amino acids. CDR1 and CDR2 (germline): SEHNR, FQNEAQ (reference sequence). Trimming cost V 5 bases and J 7 bases, with 15 bases left between them. TCRdb's table, derived via immunoSEQ multiplex PCR, lists solely in-frame clones and lacks some. The table shows about 590,000 clones, with roughly 96% occurring only once. Naive CD8 cells were CD45RO-negative, positively selected for CCR7, excluding terminally differentiated effector memory CD45RA+ cells. The V and J genes are TRBV7-9 and TRBJ2-1; tentatively, D is TRBD1 or TRBD2 (5 bases each). The clonotype was recovered from a woman aged 25 to 39 in good health. The sample comprised naive CD8+ T cells sorted from blood. The CDR3 nucleotides are TGTGCCAGCAGCCCGGACACCTCGGGAAATGAGCAGTTCTTC. It yields the protein CASSPDTSGNEQFF.